The entry below gives a single T cell receptor (beta chain) sequence along with its context. Germline assignment: CDR1 SGHRS and CDR2 YFSETQ. Trimming took off 4 bases at V and 5 bases at J, with 15 bases between the two ends. This CDR3 spans 15 amino acids. Original processing notes: Counts of nucleated cells, estimated from reference gene primer amplification, were obtained. Using immunoSEQ multiplex PCR, the repertoire was profiled, and TCRdb retains in-frame clones only, with some absent. V and J calls and clone size come straight from that table; D and trimming were deduced from the DNA. The sample lists some 190,000 clones, 88% seen once, with approximately 1.5% in the top ten. The sample belongs to a study of blood T cell repertoires in COVID-19.

The receptor was derived from a man younger than 35 with active or convalescent COVID-19. Sequencing used peripheral blood. The chain uses TRBV5-1 and TRBJ2-2; a weak D match, TRBD1 (8 bases). The CDR3 sequence: CASSIGQGGTGELFF. DNA of the CDR3: TGCGCCAGCAGCATCGGACAGGGAGGGACCGGGGAGCTGTTTTTT.